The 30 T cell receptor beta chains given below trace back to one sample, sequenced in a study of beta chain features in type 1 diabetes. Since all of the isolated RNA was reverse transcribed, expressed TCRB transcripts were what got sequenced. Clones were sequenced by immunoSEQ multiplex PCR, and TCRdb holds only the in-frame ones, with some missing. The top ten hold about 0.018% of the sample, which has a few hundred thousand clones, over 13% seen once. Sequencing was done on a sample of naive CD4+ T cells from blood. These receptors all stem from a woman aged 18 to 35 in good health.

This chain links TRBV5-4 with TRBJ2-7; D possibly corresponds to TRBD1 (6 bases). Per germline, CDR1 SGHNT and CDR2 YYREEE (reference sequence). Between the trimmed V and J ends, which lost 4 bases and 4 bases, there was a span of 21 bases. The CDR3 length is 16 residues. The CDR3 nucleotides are TGTGCCAGCAGCCACCCAGGGGTCGCTGCTGAATACGAGCAGTACTTC. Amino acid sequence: CASSHPGVAAEYEQYF.

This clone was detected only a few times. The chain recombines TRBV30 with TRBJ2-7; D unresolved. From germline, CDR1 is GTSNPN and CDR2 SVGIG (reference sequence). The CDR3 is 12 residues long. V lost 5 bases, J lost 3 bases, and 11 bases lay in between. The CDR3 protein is CAWGPLHYEQYF. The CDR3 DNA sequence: TGTGCCTGGGGGCCGCTCCACTACGAGCAGTACTTC.

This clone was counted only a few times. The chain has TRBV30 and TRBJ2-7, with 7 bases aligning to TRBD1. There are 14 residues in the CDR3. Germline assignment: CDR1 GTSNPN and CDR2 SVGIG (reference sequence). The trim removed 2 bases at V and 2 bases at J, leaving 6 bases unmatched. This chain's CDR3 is CAWSTGTVTYEQYF. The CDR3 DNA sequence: TGTGCCTGGAGTACCGGGACAGTAACCTACGAGCAGTACTTC. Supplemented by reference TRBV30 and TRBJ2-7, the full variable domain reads SQTIHQWPATLVQPVGSPLSLECTVEGTSNPNLYWYRQAAGRGLQLLFYSVGIGQISSEVPQNLSASRPQDRQFILSSKKLLLSDSGFYLCAWSTGTVTYEQYFGPGTRLTVT.

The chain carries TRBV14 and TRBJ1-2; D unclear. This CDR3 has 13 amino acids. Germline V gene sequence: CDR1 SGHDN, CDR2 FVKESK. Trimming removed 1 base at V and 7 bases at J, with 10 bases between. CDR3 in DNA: TGTGCCAGCAGCCAAGTCCTCGGTCGTGGCTACACCTTC. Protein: CASSQVLGRGYTF.

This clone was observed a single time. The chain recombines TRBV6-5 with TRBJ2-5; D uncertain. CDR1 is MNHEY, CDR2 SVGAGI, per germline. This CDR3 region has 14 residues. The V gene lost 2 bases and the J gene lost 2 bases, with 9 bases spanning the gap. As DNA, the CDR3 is TGTGCCAGCAGTTACCACGCACTTCAAGAGACCCAGTACTTC. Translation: CASSYHALQETQYF.

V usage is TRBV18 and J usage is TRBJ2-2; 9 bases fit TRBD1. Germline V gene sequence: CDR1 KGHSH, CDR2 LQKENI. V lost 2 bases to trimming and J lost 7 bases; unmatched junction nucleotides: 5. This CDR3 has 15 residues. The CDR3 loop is CASSPWTGVDGELFF. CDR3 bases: TGTGCCAGCTCACCATGGACAGGGGTGGACGGGGAGCTGTTTTTT.

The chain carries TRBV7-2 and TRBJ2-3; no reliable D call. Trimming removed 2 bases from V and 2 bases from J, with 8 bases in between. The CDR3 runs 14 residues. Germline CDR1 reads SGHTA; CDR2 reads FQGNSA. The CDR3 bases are TGTGCCAGCAGCTTACATCGGGTCACAGATACGCAGTATTTT. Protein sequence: CASSLHRVTDTQYF.

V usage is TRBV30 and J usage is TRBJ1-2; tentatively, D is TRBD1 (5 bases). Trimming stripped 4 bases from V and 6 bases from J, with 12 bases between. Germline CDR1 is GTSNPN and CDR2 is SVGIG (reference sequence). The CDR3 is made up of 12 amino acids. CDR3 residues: CAWIRRGNGYTF. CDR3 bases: TGTGCCTGGATACGGAGGGGCAATGGCTACACCTTC.

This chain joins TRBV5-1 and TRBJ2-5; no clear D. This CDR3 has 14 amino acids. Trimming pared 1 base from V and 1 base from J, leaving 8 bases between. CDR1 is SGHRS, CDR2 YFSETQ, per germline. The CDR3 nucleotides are TGCGCCAGCAGCTTGTTTCTCTTCCAAGAGACCCAGTACTTC. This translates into CASSLFLFQETQYF.

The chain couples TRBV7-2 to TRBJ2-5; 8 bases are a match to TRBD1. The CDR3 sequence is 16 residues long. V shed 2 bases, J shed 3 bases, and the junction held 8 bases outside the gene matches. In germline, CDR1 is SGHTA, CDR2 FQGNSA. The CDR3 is CASSLLGTGGKETQYF. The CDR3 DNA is TGTGCCAGCAGCTTATTGGGCACAGGGGGGAAAGAGACCCAGTACTTC. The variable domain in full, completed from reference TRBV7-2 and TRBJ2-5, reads GAGVSQSPSNKVTEKGKDVELRCDPISGHTALYWYRQSLGQGLEFLIYFQGNSAPDKSGLPSDRFSAERTGGSVSTLTIQRTQQEDSAVYLCASSLLGTGGKETQYFGPGTRLLVL.

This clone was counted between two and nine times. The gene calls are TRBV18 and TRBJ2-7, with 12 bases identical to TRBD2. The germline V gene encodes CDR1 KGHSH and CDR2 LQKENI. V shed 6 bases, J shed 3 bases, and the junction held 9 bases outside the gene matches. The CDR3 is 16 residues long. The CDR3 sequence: CASSLTPTSGSYEQYF. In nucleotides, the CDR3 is TGTGCCAGCTCCCTCACTCCGACTAGCGGGAGCTACGAGCAGTACTTC.

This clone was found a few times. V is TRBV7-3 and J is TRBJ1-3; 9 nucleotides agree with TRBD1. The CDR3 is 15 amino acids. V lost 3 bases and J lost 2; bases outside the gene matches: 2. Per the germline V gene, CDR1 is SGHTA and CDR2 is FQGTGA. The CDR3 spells CASSFTGGPGNTIYF. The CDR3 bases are TGTGCCAGCAGCTTTACAGGGGGCCCTGGAAACACCATATATTTT.

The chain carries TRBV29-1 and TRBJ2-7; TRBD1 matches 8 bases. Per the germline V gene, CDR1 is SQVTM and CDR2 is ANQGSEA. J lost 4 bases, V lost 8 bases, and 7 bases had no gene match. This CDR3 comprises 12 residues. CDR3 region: CSIQGAVYEQYF. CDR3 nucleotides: TGCAGCATCCAGGGGGCAGTTTACGAGCAGTACTTC.

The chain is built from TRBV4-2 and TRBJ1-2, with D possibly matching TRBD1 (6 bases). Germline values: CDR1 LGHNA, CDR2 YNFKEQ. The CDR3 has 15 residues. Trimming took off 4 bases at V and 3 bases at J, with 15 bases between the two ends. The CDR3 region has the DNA TGTGCCAGCAGCCCGAGGCTGGGGGCGGACTATGGCTACACCTTC. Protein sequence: CASSPRLGADYGYTF.

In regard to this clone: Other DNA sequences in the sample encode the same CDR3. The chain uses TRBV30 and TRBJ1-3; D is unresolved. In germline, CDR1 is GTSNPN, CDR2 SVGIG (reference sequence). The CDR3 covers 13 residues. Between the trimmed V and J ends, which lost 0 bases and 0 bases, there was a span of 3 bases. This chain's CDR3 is CAWSVLSGNTIYF. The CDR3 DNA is TGTGCCTGGAGTGTACTCTCTGGAAACACCATATATTTT.

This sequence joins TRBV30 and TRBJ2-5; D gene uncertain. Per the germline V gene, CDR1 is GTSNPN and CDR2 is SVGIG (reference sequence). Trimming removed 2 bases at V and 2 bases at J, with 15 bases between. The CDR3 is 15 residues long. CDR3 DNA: TGTGCCTGGAGTCAAAGAACAATCGCACAAGAGACCCAGTACTTC. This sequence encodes CAWSQRTIAQETQYF.

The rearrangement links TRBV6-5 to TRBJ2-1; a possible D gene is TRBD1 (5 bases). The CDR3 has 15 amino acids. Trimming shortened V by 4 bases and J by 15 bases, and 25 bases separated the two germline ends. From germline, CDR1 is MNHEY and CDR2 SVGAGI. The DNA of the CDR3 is TGTGCCAGCAGTTCGGGCTCGTTGGACCCGACAGAGTTGTTCTTC. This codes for CASSSGSLDPTELFF.

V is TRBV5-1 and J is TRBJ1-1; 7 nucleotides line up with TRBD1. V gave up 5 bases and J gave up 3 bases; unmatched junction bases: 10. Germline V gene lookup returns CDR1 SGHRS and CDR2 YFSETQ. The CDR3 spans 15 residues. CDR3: CASRMGPDRDTEAFF. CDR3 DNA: TGCGCCAGCAGAATGGGACCAGACAGGGACACTGAAGCTTTCTTT.

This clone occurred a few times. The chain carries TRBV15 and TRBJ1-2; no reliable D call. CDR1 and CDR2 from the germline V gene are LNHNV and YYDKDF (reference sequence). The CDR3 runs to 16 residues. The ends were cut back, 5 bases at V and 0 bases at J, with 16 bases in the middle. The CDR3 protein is CATSGTSPVPNYGYTF. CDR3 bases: TGTGCCACCAGCGGTACTAGCCCAGTCCCTAACTATGGCTACACCTTC.

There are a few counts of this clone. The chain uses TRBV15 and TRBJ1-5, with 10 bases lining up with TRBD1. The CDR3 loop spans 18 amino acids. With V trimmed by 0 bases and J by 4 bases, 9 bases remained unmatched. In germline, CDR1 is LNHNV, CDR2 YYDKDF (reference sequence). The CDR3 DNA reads TGTGCCACCAGCAGAGATCGCGGGACAGGGGTGGGTAATCAGCCCCAGCATTTT. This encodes CATSRDRGTGVGNQPQHF.

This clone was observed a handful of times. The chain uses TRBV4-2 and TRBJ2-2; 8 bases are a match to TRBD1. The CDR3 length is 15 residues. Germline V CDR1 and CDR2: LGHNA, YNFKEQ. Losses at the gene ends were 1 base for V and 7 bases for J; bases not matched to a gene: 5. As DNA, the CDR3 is TGTGCCAGCAGCCAAGCAGGGGGCGGGTACGGGGAGCTGTTTTTT. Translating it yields CASSQAGGGYGELFF.

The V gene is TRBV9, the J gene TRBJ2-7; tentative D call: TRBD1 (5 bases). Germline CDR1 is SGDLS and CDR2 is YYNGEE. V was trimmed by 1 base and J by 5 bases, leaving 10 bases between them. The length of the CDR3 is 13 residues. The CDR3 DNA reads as TGTGCCAGCAGCGTACAGGGTTCCCACGAGCAGTACTTC. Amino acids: CASSVQGSHEQYF.

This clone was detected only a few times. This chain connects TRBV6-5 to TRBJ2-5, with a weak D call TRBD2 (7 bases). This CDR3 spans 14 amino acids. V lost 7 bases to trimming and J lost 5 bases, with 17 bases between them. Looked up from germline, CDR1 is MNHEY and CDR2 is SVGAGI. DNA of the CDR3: TGTGCCAGCACCGTGGCGGGGGCCTGGGAGACCCAGTACTTC. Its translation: CASTVAGAWETQYF.

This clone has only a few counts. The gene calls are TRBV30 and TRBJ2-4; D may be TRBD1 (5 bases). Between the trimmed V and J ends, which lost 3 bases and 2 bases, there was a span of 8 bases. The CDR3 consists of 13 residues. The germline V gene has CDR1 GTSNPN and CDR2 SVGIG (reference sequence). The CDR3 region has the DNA TGTGCCTGGAGACCAGGGACCAAAAACATTCAGTACTTC. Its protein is CAWRPGTKNIQYF.

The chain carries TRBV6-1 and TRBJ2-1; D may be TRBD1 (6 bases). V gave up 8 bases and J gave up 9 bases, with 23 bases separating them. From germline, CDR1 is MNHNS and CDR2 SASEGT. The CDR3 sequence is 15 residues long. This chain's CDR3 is CASLIARAGAGEQFF. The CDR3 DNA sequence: TGTGCCAGCCTTATAGCTAGGGCAGGGGCCGGTGAGCAGTTCTTC.

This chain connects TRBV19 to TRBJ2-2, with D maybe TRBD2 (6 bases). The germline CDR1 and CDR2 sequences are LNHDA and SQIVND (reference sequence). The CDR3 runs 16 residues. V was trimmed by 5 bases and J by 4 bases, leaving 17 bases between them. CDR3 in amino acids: CASSAYGGSGTGELFF. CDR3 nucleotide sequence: TGTGCCAGTAGTGCGTACGGGGGTTCGGGCACCGGGGAGCTGTTTTTT.

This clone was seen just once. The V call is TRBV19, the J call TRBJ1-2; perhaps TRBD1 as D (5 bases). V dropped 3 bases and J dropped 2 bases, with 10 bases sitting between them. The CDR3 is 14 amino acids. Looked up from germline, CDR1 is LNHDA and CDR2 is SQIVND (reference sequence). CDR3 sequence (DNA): TGTGCCAGTAGTATGGGGACTGCGAACTATGGCTACACCTTC. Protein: CASSMGTANYGYTF.

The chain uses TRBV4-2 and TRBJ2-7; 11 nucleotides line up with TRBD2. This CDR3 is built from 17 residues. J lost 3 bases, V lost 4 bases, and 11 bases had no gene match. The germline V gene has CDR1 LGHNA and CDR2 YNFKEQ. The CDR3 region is CASSRTLAGGGNYEQYF. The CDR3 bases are TGTGCCAGCAGCCGGACTTTAGCGGGAGGGGGGAACTACGAGCAGTACTTC.

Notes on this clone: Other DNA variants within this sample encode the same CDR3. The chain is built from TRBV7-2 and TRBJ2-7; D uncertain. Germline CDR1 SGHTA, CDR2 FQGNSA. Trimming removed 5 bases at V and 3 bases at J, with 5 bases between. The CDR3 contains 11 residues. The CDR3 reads CASSPLYEQYF. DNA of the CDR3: TGTGCCAGCAGCCCACTCTACGAGCAGTACTTC.

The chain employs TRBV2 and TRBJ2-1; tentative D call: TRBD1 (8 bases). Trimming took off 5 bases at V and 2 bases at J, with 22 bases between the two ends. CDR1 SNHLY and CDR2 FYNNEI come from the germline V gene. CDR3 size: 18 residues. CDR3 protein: CASSRQGRWLAAYNEQFF. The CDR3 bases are TGTGCCAGCAGTCGACAGGGGAGATGGCTAGCGGCCTACAATGAGCAGTTCTTC.